The 15 T cell receptor beta chains below were found in one sample sequenced in a study of CD8 T cells in Susac syndrome. Random hexamers served to reverse transcribe about 0.5 to 1 ug RNA. TCRdb re-derived calls from the immunoSEQ multiplex PCR reads in MiXCR, one entry per CDR3 protein. The sample has 120,000 to 150,000 distinct CDR3 sequences; roughly 95% are singletons. The source material was CD4+ T cells from PBMCs. These receptors were collected from a human donor in good health.

This chain joins TRBV15 and TRBJ2-7; 7 nucleotides align to TRBD2. The germline CDR1 and CDR2 sequences are LNHNV and YYDKDF (reference sequence). This CDR3 contains 14 residues. With 0 bases clipped from V and 6 bases from J, the junction kept 5 bases outside the gene matches. Here the CDR3 reads CATSREPERGEQYF. The CDR3 DNA reads as TGTGCCACCAGCAGAGAACCCGAGCGGGGCGAGCAGTACTTC.

The rearrangement joins TRBV19 to TRBJ1-5, with 8 bases that match TRBD1. J gave up 2 bases and V 4 bases, and 4 bases lay outside the gene matches. CDR1 is LNHDA and CDR2 is SQIVND in the germline V gene (reference sequence). The CDR3 consists of 15 residues. This chain's CDR3 is CASSTGQGGNQPQHF. In DNA form, the CDR3 reads TGTGCCAGTAGTACCGGACAGGGAGGCAATCAGCCCCAGCATTTT.

The V gene is TRBV2, the J gene TRBJ1-1; D uncertain. CDR1 and CDR2 (germline): SNHLY, FYNNEI. The CDR3 runs to 14 residues. Between the trimmed V and J ends, which lost 10 bases and 1 base, there was a span of 16 bases. The CDR3 DNA reads TGTGCCATCGACCGAGAAGGTTCGAACACTGAAGCTTTCTTT. This encodes CAIDREGSNTEAFF. Supplemented by reference TRBV2 and TRBJ1-1, the full variable domain reads EPEVTQTPSHQVTQMGQEVILRCVPISNHLYFYWYRQILGQKVEFLVSFYNNEISEKSEIFDDQFSVERPDGSNFTLKIRSTKLEDSAMYFCAIDREGSNTEAFFGQGTRLTVV.

In DNA form, the CDR3 reads TGTGCCAGCAGCTTGAGTGCAGCAGAGACCCAGTACTTC. This codes for CASSLSAAETQYF. This chain links TRBV7-2 with TRBJ2-5, with D unresolved. Trimming left V 3 bases short and J 4 bases short, with 9 bases between. Germline V gene data show CDR1 as SGHTA and CDR2 as FQGNSA. The CDR3 contains 13 residues.

The chain uses TRBV7-2 and TRBJ1-3; 8 nucleotides line up with TRBD1. J lost 3 bases, V lost 0 bases, and 4 bases had no gene match. The CDR3 extends over 16 amino acids. CDR1 is SGHTA and CDR2 is FQGNSA in the germline V gene. DNA of the CDR3: TGTGCCAGCAGCTTAGCCGGGACAGGATTTGGAAACACCATATATTTT. Protein sequence: CASSLAGTGFGNTIYF.

V gene TRBV7-2 combines with J gene TRBJ2-3; unclear D gene. The CDR3 runs 13 residues. Trimming stripped 1 base from V and 2 bases from J, with 4 bases between. CDR1 and CDR2 from the germline V gene are SGHTA and FQGNSA. This CDR3 reads CASSLVHTDTQYF. The CDR3 nucleotides are TGTGCCAGCAGCTTAGTGCACACAGATACGCAGTATTTT.

This chain uses TRBV27 with TRBJ2-2; 13 bases are a match to TRBD2. CDR1 is MNHEY, CDR2 SMNVEV, per germline (reference sequence). The CDR3 is 17 residues long. Trimming took 7 bases from V and 2 from J; bases not matched to a gene: 7. CDR3 residues: CASTWTSGRVNTGELFF. DNA of the CDR3: TGTGCCAGCACCTGGACTAGCGGGAGAGTTAACACCGGGGAGCTGTTTTTT.

The table lists this clonotype with a few counts. This chain connects TRBV5-4 to TRBJ2-3; unclear D gene. The CDR3 runs 15 residues. Trimming left V 1 base short and J 0 bases short, with 9 bases between. Germline values: CDR1 SGHNT, CDR2 YYREEE (reference sequence). The CDR3 DNA is TGTGCCAGCAGCTTGCGTACAGCTAGCACAGATACGCAGTATTTT. This encodes CASSLRTASTDTQYF.

The DNA of the CDR3 is TGTGCCAGCAGCTCGGCCCAGGGAGCGGGGAACATTCAGTACTTC. The encoded protein is CASSSAQGAGNIQYF. The chain recombines TRBV7-9 with TRBJ2-4; TRBD2 matches 7 bases. CDR3 length equals 15 residues. V gave up 4 bases and J gave up 7 bases; unmatched junction bases: 10. Germline values: CDR1 SEHNR, CDR2 FQNEAQ (reference sequence).

CDR3 sequence: CASTTGGLSTGELFF. The CDR3 nucleotides read TGTGCCAGCACCACGGGGGGGCTGTCGACCGGGGAGCTGTTTTTT. The V and J genes are TRBV7-9 and TRBJ2-2; 8 bases line up with TRBD2. V shed 7 bases, J shed 5 bases, and the junction held 9 bases outside the gene matches. Germline V CDR1 and CDR2: SEHNR, FQNEAQ (reference sequence). The CDR3 totals 15 residues.

This chain joins TRBV7-3 and TRBJ1-1, with D maybe TRBD1 (5 bases). V lost 1 base, J lost 4 bases, and 13 bases lay in between. Germline V CDR1 and CDR2: SGHTA, FQGTGA. CDR3 length: 15 amino acids. Here the CDR3 DNA reads TGTGCCAGCAGCTTAATGGGGGGAGGATTCACTGAAGCTTTCTTT. This encodes CASSLMGGGFTEAFF.

This clonotype was seen only once. V and J are TRBV5-6 and TRBJ1-3; D perhaps matches TRBD1 (6 bases). The germline CDR1 and CDR2 sequences are SGHDT and YYEEEE. V was shortened by 2 bases and J by 4 bases, with 10 bases between the two germline ends. CDR3 size: 14 residues. The CDR3 here is CASSLQGRGNTIYF. CDR3 DNA: TGTGCCAGCAGCTTACAGGGTCGCGGAAACACCATATATTTT. Based on the CDR3 plus reference TRBV5-6 and TRBJ1-3, the full variable domain is DAGVTQSPTHLIKTRGQQVTLRCSPKSGHDTVSWYQQALGQGPQFIFQYYEEEERQRGNFPDRFSGHQFPNYSSELNVNALLLGDSALYLCASSLQGRGNTIYFGEGSWLTVV.

The CDR3 coding sequence is TGTGCCAGCAGTTTTGGACAGTATGGCTACACCTTC. It encodes CASSFGQYGYTF. The rearrangement links TRBV25-1 to TRBJ1-2; perhaps TRBD1 as D (6 bases). Trimming shortened V by 5 bases and J by 5 bases, and 9 bases separated the two germline ends. Germline CDR1 reads MGHDK; CDR2 reads SYGVNS. The CDR3 has 12 amino acids.

The genes are TRBV19 and TRBJ1-4; D gene uncertain. CDR3 length: 14 amino acids. Trimming removed 5 bases from V and 5 bases from J, with 12 bases in between. The germline V gene encodes CDR1 LNHDA and CDR2 SQIVND (reference sequence). This chain's CDR3 is CASSVGRSNEKLFF. The CDR3, as DNA: TGTGCCAGTAGTGTGGGGAGATCCAATGAAAAACTGTTTTTT.

This chain uses TRBV3-1 with TRBJ2-1, with 7 bases that match TRBD1. Germline lookup yields CDR1 LGHDT and CDR2 YNNKEL (reference sequence). The CDR3 totals 12 residues. J gave up 12 bases and V 10 bases, and 12 bases lay outside the gene matches. CDR3 DNA sequence: TGTGCCACAGGGGGTCAGGGCGGAGGGCAGTTCTTC. Amino acids: CATGGQGGGQFF.